This TCR beta chain was obtained from a study of T cells in Graves' hyperthyroidism and ophthalmopathy. Trimming pared 10 bases from V and 4 bases from J, leaving 13 bases between. Germline values: CDR1 SEHNR, CDR2 FQNEAQ (reference sequence). CDR3 length: 13 residues. Amplification of TCR beta CDR3 regions used RNA as the template. A first-round RT-PCR of the TCR CDR3 used the HTBI primer set. MiXCR, run by TCRdb on the multiplex PCR reads, gives a single entry per CDR3 protein. The sample carries approximately 510,000 distinct CDR3 sequences, 40% to 50% recorded once. Sequenced input: peripheral blood or thyroid tissue (not recorded which). The receptor comes from an adult woman with Graves' disease, either hyperthyroidism or ophthalmopathy (not recorded which). V and J are TRBV7-9 and TRBJ2-2, with D perhaps TRBD1 (6 bases). CDR3 nucleotides: TGTGCCACTTTCCGAGGGGGCACCGGGGAGCTGTTTTTT. Translating it yields CATFRGGTGELFF.